This T cell receptor (beta chain) stems from a study of glioma-infiltrating T cells. The iRepertoire nested amplicon-rescue multiplex PCR amplified TCR alpha and beta CDR3s from RNA. Via MiXCR, TCRdb re-called the multiplex PCR reads, giving one row per CDR3 protein. The table lists about 140,000 distinct CDR3 sequences, 30% to 40% of them singletons. The receptor comes from a human donor with low-grade glioma or glioblastoma, undergoing nonglioma brain surgery, or in good health (not recorded which). Sequencing input: glioma tissue, nonneoplastic brain tissue, or PBMCs (not recorded which).

The CDR3 bases are TGTGCCAGCAGTTCCCCGGGGGGGAGGAACTATGGCTACACCTTC. Its translation: CASSSPGGRNYGYTF. The genes are TRBV28 and TRBJ1-2; a possible D gene is TRBD1 (5 bases). Per germline, CDR1 MDHEN and CDR2 SYDVKM. This CDR3 has 15 residues. Between the trimmed V and J ends, which lost 4 bases and 2 bases, there was a span of 14 bases.